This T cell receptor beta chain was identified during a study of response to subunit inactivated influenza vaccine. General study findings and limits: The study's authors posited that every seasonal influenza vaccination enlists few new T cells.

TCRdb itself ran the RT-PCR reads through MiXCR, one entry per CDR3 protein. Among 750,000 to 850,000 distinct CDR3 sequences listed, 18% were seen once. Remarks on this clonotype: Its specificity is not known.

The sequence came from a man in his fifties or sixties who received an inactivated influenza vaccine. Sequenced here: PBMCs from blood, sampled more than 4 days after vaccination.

The CDR3 here is CASSQGTSGANVLTF. The CDR3 coding sequence is TGCGCCAGCAGCCAAGGGACCTCTGGGGCCAACGTCCTGACTTTC. V gene TRBV4-3 combines with J gene TRBJ2-6; D ambiguous. Germline V lookup: CDR1 LGHNA, CDR2 YSLEER. V dropped 1 base and J dropped 0 bases, with 4 bases sitting between them. The CDR3 totals 15 residues.